The 19 T cell receptor beta chains below were found in one sample sequenced in a study of T cell repertoires in cytomegalovirus infection. TCRdb re-analysed the reads in MiXCR, keeping a single row per CDR3 protein. Counted here are approximately 140,000 distinct CDR3 sequences, 7% to 10% occurring once; the ten biggest clones make up around 10%. Source material: PBMCs. The receptors originated from a human donor in good health (CMV status not recorded). Some clones in this sample may be carry-over from other donors' samples.

In this sample, this clonotype turned up many times. The rearrangement uses TRBV7-3 and TRBJ2-3, with TRBD2 identical over 7 bases. The V and J ends lost 0 bases and 0 bases, in that order; junction bases with no gene match: 0. This CDR3 spans 15 amino acids. Germline V CDR1 and CDR2: SGHTA, FQGTGA. CDR3 DNA sequence: TGTGCCAGCAGCTTAACGGGGGGGAGCACAGATACGCAGTATTTT. Translating gives CASSLTGGSTDTQYF.

This clonotype was counted many times. This rearrangement joins TRBV6-6 to TRBJ2-3; 9 nucleotides align to TRBD1. This CDR3 spans 19 amino acids. Per germline, CDR1 MNHNY and CDR2 SVGAGI (reference sequence). J gave up 0 bases and V 6 bases, and 16 bases lay outside the gene matches. The CDR3 DNA follows: TGTGCCAGCAGCTCGATGGACAGGGGTTTAGCAAGGAGCACAGATACGCAGTATTTT. It specifies CASSSMDRGLARSTDTQYF.

There are many counts of this clonotype. The CDR3 region is CASSPVRRQGSYEQYF. The DNA of the CDR3 is TGTGCCAGCAGTCCCGTCCGCCGGCAGGGGTCCTACGAGCAGTACTTC. This chain uses TRBV28 with TRBJ2-7; possibly TRBD1 for D (6 bases). Germline V lookup: CDR1 MDHEN, CDR2 SYDVKM. V shed 5 bases and J shed 1 base, with 18 bases lying between them. The CDR3 spans 16 residues.

This clonotype was counted at least ten times. CDR3 sequence: CASISSGGKNTGELFF. The DNA for the CDR3 is TGTGCCAGCATCTCAAGCGGGGGGAAGAACACCGGGGAGCTGTTTTTT. The rearrangement joins TRBV11-2 to TRBJ2-2, with TRBD2 matching 9 bases. This CDR3 is built from 16 residues. V dropped 7 bases and J dropped 1; count of bases not matched to a gene: 7. Germline CDR1 is SGHAT and CDR2 is FQNNGV.

This clonotype was seen at least ten times. The V and J genes are TRBV7-3 and TRBJ2-7; D tentatively reads TRBD1 or TRBD2 (6 bases each). The CDR3 runs 15 residues. Trimming stripped 5 bases from V and 7 bases from J, with 21 bases between. Germline V CDR1 and CDR2: SGHTA, FQGTGA. Written as DNA, the CDR3 is TGTGCCAGCAGCCCAAACGGGGGCACTACTGGAGAGCAGTACTTC. It codes for CASSPNGGTTGEQYF.

This clonotype came up many times. The chain combines TRBV12-3 or TRBV12-4 with TRBJ2-7; the match to TRBD1 covers 7 bases. V shed 5 bases, J shed 2 bases, and the junction held 6 bases outside the gene matches. This CDR3 spans 14 amino acids. The chain's CDR3 is CASSAQGVTYEQYF. CDR3 bases: TGTGCCAGCAGTGCTCAGGGGGTTACCTACGAGCAGTACTTC.

This clonotype was detected ten times or more. The chain's CDR3 is CASSPRKAGGNNEQFF. The CDR3 nucleotides read TGTGCCAGCAGCCCCCGAAAAGCGGGCGGAAACAATGAGCAGTTCTTC. The chain couples TRBV11-1 to TRBJ2-1; D may be TRBD2 (6 bases). The V gene lost 5 bases and the J gene lost 5 bases, with 19 bases spanning the gap. Germline V gene sequence: CDR1 SGHAT, CDR2 FQDESV (reference sequence). The CDR3 contains 16 residues.

This clonotype was counted between two and nine times. The J gene is TRBJ2-1, the V gene TRBV7-2; D not certain. Germline CDR1 and CDR2: SGHTA and FQGNSA. This CDR3 comprises 15 residues. The ends were cut back, 1 base at V and 4 bases at J, with 11 bases in the middle. The CDR3 DNA reads TGTGCCAGCAGCTTAGGGCTGGGGTTGTACAATGAGCAGTTCTTC. Translating gives CASSLGLGLYNEQFF.

This clonotype was found many times. The gene calls are TRBV7-2 and TRBJ1-1; D unresolved. This CDR3 comprises 17 residues. Trimming took off 1 base at V and 2 bases at J, with 17 bases between the two ends. In germline, CDR1 is SGHTA, CDR2 FQGNSA. Here the CDR3 reads CASSLVVVTARNTEAFF. The CDR3, as DNA: TGTGCCAGCAGCTTAGTGGTAGTAACAGCGCGCAACACTGAAGCTTTCTTT.

The chain recombines TRBV28 with TRBJ1-2, with 7 bases that match TRBD1. The trim removed 8 bases at V and 5 bases at J, leaving 8 bases unmatched. The CDR3 covers 13 residues. Germline CDR1 reads MDHEN; CDR2 reads SYDVKM. DNA for the CDR3: TGTGCCAGCCTAACCGAGACAGGGTATGGCTACACCTTC. This sequence encodes CASLTETGYGYTF.

This clonotype was recorded a few times. The DNA for the CDR3 is TGTGCCAGCAGTATCGCTAGCACAGATACGCAGTATTTT. Its translation is CASSIASTDTQYF. The chain employs TRBV27 and TRBJ2-3; no clear D gene. The ends were cut back, 5 bases at V and 0 bases at J, with 6 bases in the middle. Germline V gene data show CDR1 as MNHEY and CDR2 as SMNVEV (reference sequence). The CDR3 is 13 residues long.

This clonotype has a count of ten or more. V and J are TRBV29-1 and TRBJ2-1; D possibly matches TRBD1 or TRBD2 (5 bases each). CDR1 and CDR2 from the germline V gene are SQVTM and ANQGSEA. Between the trimmed V and J ends, which lost 8 bases and 9 bases, there was a span of 26 bases. The length of the CDR3 is 15 residues. CDR3: CSTGPGMGYAAEQFF. The DNA of the CDR3 is TGCAGCACGGGGCCGGGGATGGGATACGCGGCTGAGCAGTTCTTC.

This clonotype is large by share. This chain connects TRBV6-2 or TRBV6-3 to TRBJ1-2; 10 bases agree with TRBD1. Germline loops: CDR1 MNHEY, CDR2 SVGEGT. This CDR3 comprises 14 residues. Unmatched junction bases numbered 4, after V lost 0 bases and J lost 9 bases. The chain's CDR3 is CASSYSGQGPSYTF. The CDR3, as DNA: TGTGCCAGCAGTTACTCGGGACAGGGGCCGAGCTACACCTTC.

This clonotype was seen a handful of times. CDR3 in amino acids: CASSYSGQGDIGYTF. For the CDR3, the DNA is TGTGCCAGCAGTTACTCGGGACAGGGTGATATAGGCTACACCTTC. The chain has TRBV6-6 and TRBJ1-2; TRBD1 matches 9 bases. The CDR3 totals 15 residues. The V segment lost 0 bases and the J segment 8 bases; nucleotides outside the gene matches: 7. CDR1 and CDR2 from the germline V gene are MNHNY and SVGAGI (reference sequence).

This clonotype was counted at least ten times. V and J are TRBV11-1 and TRBJ1-1, with D possibly matching TRBD1 (5 bases). This CDR3 comprises 13 residues. Germline assignment: CDR1 SGHAT and CDR2 FQDESV (reference sequence). Trimming removed 5 bases at V and 6 bases at J, with 13 bases between. CDR3 coding DNA: TGTGCCAGCAGCCATAACAGGCCCGCTGAAGCTTTCTTT. Its protein is CASSHNRPAEAFF. Based on the CDR3 plus reference TRBV11-1 and TRBJ1-1, the full variable domain is EAEVAQSPRYKITEKSQAVAFWCDPISGHATLYWYRQILGQGPELLVQFQDESVVDDSQLPKDRFSAERLKGVDSTLKIQPAELGDSAMYLCASSHNRPAEAFFGQGTRLTVV.

This clonotype appeared many times. The chain links TRBV4-1 to TRBJ2-7; no clear D. Trimming left V 5 bases short and J 2 bases short, with 16 bases between. The CDR3 contains 15 residues. From germline, CDR1 is MGHRA and CDR2 YSYEKL. In nucleotides, the CDR3 is TGCGCCAGCAGCTATGCCGCGGCAGGTACCTACGAGCAGTACTTC. Translated: CASSYAAAGTYEQYF.

In regard to this clonotype: The CDR3 end shows no conserved phenylalanine or tryptophan, and so a read error is likely. The DNA is omitted, as the CDR3 cannot be located on it reliably, and the CDR3 follows TCRdb's listing. The V gene is TRBV12-3 or TRBV12-4, the J gene TRBJ2-2; no DNA check was done on the table's D call, TRBD1. The CDR3 is 16 residues long, counting both termini. This chain's CDR3 is CASSQRTPSNTGELCV.

This clonotype was detected a few times. This chain links TRBV29-1 with TRBJ1-1; 8 positions match TRBD1. Per the germline V gene, CDR1 is SQVTM and CDR2 is ANQGSEA. The V segment lost 6 bases and the J segment 5 bases; nucleotides outside the gene matches: 5. The CDR3 covers 12 residues. CDR3 sequence reads: CSVSTGGTEAFF. The CDR3 bases are TGCAGCGTATCCACAGGGGGAACTGAAGCTTTCTTT.

This clonotype showed up many times. The V and J genes are TRBV4-1 and TRBJ2-7; 9 nucleotides align to TRBD1. Trimming removed 3 bases from V and 4 bases from J; junction bases left unmatched: 7. Germline V gene lookup returns CDR1 MGHRA and CDR2 YSYEKL. This CDR3 is 15 amino acids long. The CDR3 loop is CASSHADRGEYEQYF. Written as DNA, the CDR3 is TGCGCCAGCAGCCACGCGGACAGGGGAGAATACGAGCAGTACTTC.